This T cell receptor (beta chain) was found in a study of cytomegalovirus exposure and HLA in healthy donors. This PCR relied on a set of 60 Vbeta primers and 13 Jbeta primers. Assay used: immunoSEQ multiplex PCR; TCRdb lists only in-frame clones, some missing. The sample contains about 120,000 clones, around 65% of which appear only once. Trimming shortened V by 1 base and J by 6 bases, and 4 bases separated the two germline ends. Germline-derived CDR1 and CDR2 are KGHSH and LQKENI. The CDR3 is 12 amino acids. This receptor was identified in a man between 18 and 29 years old in good health and CMV-seronegative. The J gene is TRBJ1-5, the V gene TRBV18; D unclear. Sequenced input: PBMCs. CDR3 sequence (DNA): TGTGCCAGCTCACCACGAGGTCAGCCCCAGCATTTT. This codes for CASSPRGQPQHF.